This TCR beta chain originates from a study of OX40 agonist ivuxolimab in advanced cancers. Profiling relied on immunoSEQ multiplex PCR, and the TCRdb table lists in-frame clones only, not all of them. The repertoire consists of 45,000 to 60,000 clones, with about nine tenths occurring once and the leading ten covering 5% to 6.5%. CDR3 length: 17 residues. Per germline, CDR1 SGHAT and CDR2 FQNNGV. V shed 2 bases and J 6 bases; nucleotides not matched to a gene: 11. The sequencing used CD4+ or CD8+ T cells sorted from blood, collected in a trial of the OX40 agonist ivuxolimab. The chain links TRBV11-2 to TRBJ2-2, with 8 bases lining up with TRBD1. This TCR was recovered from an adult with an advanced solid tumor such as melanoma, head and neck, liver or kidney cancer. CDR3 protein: CASSLPRRTGLAGELFF. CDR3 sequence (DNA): TGTGCCAGCAGCTTACCCAGAAGGACAGGGCTCGCCGGGGAGCTGTTTTTT.